This T cell receptor (beta chain) appears in the sequencing data of a study of beta chain features in type 1 diabetes. Overall study findings and caveats: Patients with type 1 diabetes carried fewer insertions and had more deletions at their VDJ junctions. Moderate yet significant TCRB CDR3 shortening was seen in Type 1 diabetes patients in all four CD4+ subsets.

Cell sorting via CD45RO/CCR7/CD25/CD127/CD95/CD27 was performed to obtain CD4+ naive, central memory, regulatory and stem cell-like memory cells. What was sequenced were expressed TCRB transcripts, since all of the isolated RNA had been reverse transcribed. The data were produced by immunoSEQ multiplex PCR, yet TCRdb's version contains in-frame clones alone and is incomplete. The sample consists of 360,000 or so clones, around a fifth of them appearing once. V was clipped by 4 bases and J by 7 bases; unmatched bases: 12. Germline values: CDR1 LGHNA, CDR2 YSLEER. This CDR3 contains 15 residues. A word on this clone: Its antigen is as yet unknown.

V and J are TRBV4-3 and TRBJ2-7, with TRBD1 matching 8 bases. The sample taken for sequencing was naive CD4+ T cells from blood. This sequence originates from a woman in her late teens or twenties in good health. In nucleotides, the CDR3 is TGCGCCAGCAGCCGAGAGTATCAGGGGGCTCGTGAGCAGTACTTC. Translating it yields CASSREYQGAREQYF.